The present T cell receptor beta chain was sequenced within a study of blood T cell repertoires in COVID-19. For the study at large: Some COVID-19 samples were acute and others convalescent; all came from the United States, Italy and Spain. Sources were T cells, B-cell-depleted T cells, or PBMCs; the material itself was cDNA or gDNA.

Trimming removed 0 bases from V and 7 bases from J; junction bases left unmatched: 8. CDR1 SGHRS and CDR2 YFSETQ come from the germline V gene. CDR3 size: 15 residues. Authors' processing steps: Cell counts per sample came from amplifying reference gene primers. Repertoires were generated with immunoSEQ multiplex PCR, while TCRdb's copy carries only in-frame clones and drops some. The DNA was the basis for D and trimming; V, J and clone size are from that table. Of roughly 440,000 clones in the sample, around 88% are singletons; the top ten hold over 9.5%. This clone was counted only a few times. Patients in Seattle were enrolled during active infection, then followed longitudinally.

The sample comprised peripheral blood. The V call is TRBV5-1, the J call TRBJ2-7, with 9 bases matching TRBD1. The source of this sequence is a woman aged 45-65 years with COVID-19, enrolled during active disease. The CDR3 loop is CASSLAGTGFMEQYF. The CDR3 coding sequence is TGCGCCAGCAGCTTGGCTGGGACAGGGTTCATGGAGCAGTACTTC.